This T cell receptor beta chain was profiled in a study of T-cell reconstitution after alpha-beta-depleted transplantation in children. Points from the study as a whole: For some patients, TCRbeta diversity was high at day 60 because of recipient T cells and thymic progenitors that survived.

After removal of 2 bases from V and 4 bases from J, the junction contained 10 bases not matched to a gene. The CDR3 has 17 residues. The germline V gene has CDR1 SGHRS and CDR2 YFSETQ. Using unique molecular identifiers, the investigators prepared the TCRbeta library. In TCRdb, the PCR reads were re-called with MiXCR into one record per CDR3 protein. This table holds around 64,000 distinct CDR3 sequences, approximately 11% found once. This clonotype has at least ten counts. Antigen: not known. This rearrangement joins TRBV5-1 to TRBJ2-3; 10 bases map to TRBD2. The sample consisted of PBMCs, taken before TCRalphabeta/CD19-depleted stem cell transplant. The TCR was taken from a boy aged 5-17 years with acute myeloid leukemia, due to receive a stem cell transplant. The chain's CDR3 is CASSFEGASGRSDTQYF. CDR3 bases: TGCGCCAGCAGCTTTGAGGGGGCTAGCGGGAGATCAGATACGCAGTATTTT.